Presented here are 10 T cell receptor beta chains from one specimen sequenced in a study of blood T cells in healthy people across ages. Combining a sample-barcoded 5' primer with a J-beta primer mix, a second PCR ran for roughly 7 to 12 cycles. One entry per CDR3 protein results from TCRdb running MiXCR on the 5' RACE reads. Here the sample spans 1,500,000 or so distinct CDR3 sequences, approximately 43% being singletons. Input material: blood. The receptors come from a woman younger than 30 in good health.

The V gene is TRBV20-1, the J gene TRBJ1-1; D is unresolved. The CDR3 loop spans 16 amino acids. From germline, CDR1 is DFQATT and CDR2 SNEGSKA (reference sequence). Trimming removed 1 base at V and 1 base at J, with 16 bases between. The CDR3 bases are TGCAGTGCTAGAGCCCAGGCGATGGTCTCGAACACTGAAGCTTTCTTT. Protein product: CSARAQAMVSNTEAFF.

This chain links TRBV6-2 or TRBV6-3 with TRBJ2-7; D is possibly TRBD1 or TRBD2 (6 bases each). V was clipped by 2 bases and J by 4 bases, with 18 bases between them. Germline V gives CDR1 MNHEY, CDR2 SVGEGT. CDR3 size: 16 residues. This chain's CDR3 is CASSYGGQGIGYEQYF. The DNA of the CDR3 is TGTGCCAGCAGTTACGGGGGGCAGGGGATCGGATACGAGCAGTACTTC.

The table lists this clonotype with a few counts. The chain recombines TRBV29-1 with TRBJ2-7, with 10 bases aligning to TRBD2. From germline, CDR1 is SQVTM and CDR2 ANQGSEA. The CDR3 totals 13 residues. With 6 bases clipped from V and 1 base from J, the junction kept 3 bases outside the gene matches. The CDR3 here is CSVGTSESYEQYF. The DNA of the CDR3 is TGCAGCGTGGGGACTAGCGAGTCCTACGAGCAGTACTTC.

The chain combines TRBV7-2 with TRBJ2-7; D ambiguous. Germline V gene lookup returns CDR1 SGHTA and CDR2 FQGNSA. With 3 bases removed from V and 0 bases from J, the gap between germline ends came to 9 bases. The CDR3 extends over 14 amino acids. CDR3: CASSFLTSSYEQYF. In nucleotides, the CDR3 is TGTGCCAGCAGCTTCCTTACCAGCTCCTACGAGCAGTACTTC.

This clonotype was seen more than once but under ten times. The genes are TRBV12-3 or TRBV12-4 and TRBJ1-5; 9 bases are a match to TRBD1. The CDR3 sequence is 16 residues long. After removal of 8 bases from V and 1 base from J, the junction contained 9 bases not matched to a gene. The CDR3: CASVKQGAQSNQPQHF. The CDR3 region has the DNA TGTGCCAGCGTAAAACAGGGGGCGCAGAGCAATCAGCCCCAGCATTTT.

The CDR3: CASSQFQGAHREKLFF. The DNA of the CDR3 is TGTGCCAGCAGCCAATTTCAGGGGGCTCATCGTGAAAAACTGTTTTTT. This sequence joins TRBV7-2 and TRBJ1-4; 8 bases match TRBD1. This CDR3 spans 16 amino acids. V shed 5 bases, J shed 7 bases, and the junction held 12 bases outside the gene matches. Germline lookup yields CDR1 SGHTA and CDR2 FQGNSA.

This clonotype was recorded a few times. This rearrangement joins TRBV14 to TRBJ1-6, with TRBD1 matching over 9 bases. The V gene end was trimmed by 5 bases and the J gene end by 4 bases; junction bases not matched to a gene: 3. Germline CDR1 is SGHDN and CDR2 is FVKESK. The CDR3 is made up of 15 amino acids. The CDR3 DNA sequence: TGTGCCAGCAGCGTCGGACAGGGGTATAATTCACCCCTCCACTTT. Its protein product is CASSVGQGYNSPLHF.

The chain is built from TRBV4-2 and TRBJ2-7; D may be TRBD1 (5 bases). Germline CDR1 is LGHNA and CDR2 is YNFKEQ. V lost 0 bases and J lost 1, with 10 bases in between. The CDR3 length is 15 residues. The CDR3 DNA is TGTGCCAGCAGCCAAGAGCAGGGTAGGTCCTACGAGCAGTACTTC. Residues: CASSQEQGRSYEQYF.

This chain links TRBV28 with TRBJ2-7; no clear D gene. The germline gives CDR1 MDHEN, CDR2 SYDVKM. This CDR3 has 13 residues. Trimming took 3 bases from V and 2 from J, leaving 8 bases between them. CDR3 nucleotide sequence: TGTGCCAGCAGTTTCGGGTACGCCTACGAGCAGTACTTC. Its protein is CASSFGYAYEQYF.

There are a few counts of this clonotype. The chain joins TRBV28 to TRBJ1-2; perhaps TRBD1 as D (5 bases). The CDR3 totals 15 residues. Per germline, CDR1 MDHEN and CDR2 SYDVKM. Deletions cut 2 bases from V and 8 bases from J, with 18 bases between. The CDR3 spells CASSLTLGQKGGYTF. Here the CDR3 DNA reads TGTGCCAGCAGTTTAACCTTAGGACAAAAAGGGGGCTACACCTTC.